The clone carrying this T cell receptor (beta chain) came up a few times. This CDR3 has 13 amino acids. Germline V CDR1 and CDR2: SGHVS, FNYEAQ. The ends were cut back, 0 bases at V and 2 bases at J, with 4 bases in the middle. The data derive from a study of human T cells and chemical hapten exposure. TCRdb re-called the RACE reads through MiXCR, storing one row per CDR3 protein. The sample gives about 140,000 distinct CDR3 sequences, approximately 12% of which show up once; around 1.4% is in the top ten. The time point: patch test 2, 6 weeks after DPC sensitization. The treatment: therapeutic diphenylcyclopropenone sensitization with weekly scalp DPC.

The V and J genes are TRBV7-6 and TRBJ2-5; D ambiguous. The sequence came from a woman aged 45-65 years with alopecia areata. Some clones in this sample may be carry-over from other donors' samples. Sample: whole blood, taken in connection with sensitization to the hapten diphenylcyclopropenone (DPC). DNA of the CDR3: TGTGCCAGCAGCTTAGCGGATCAAGAGACCCAGTACTTC. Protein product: CASSLADQETQYF. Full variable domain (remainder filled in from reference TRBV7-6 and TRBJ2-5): GAGVSQSPRYKVTKRGQDVALRCDPISGHVSLYWYRQALGQGPEFLTYFNYEAQQDKSGLPNDRFSAERPEGSISTLTIQRTEQRDSAMYRCASSLADQETQYFGPGTRLLVL.